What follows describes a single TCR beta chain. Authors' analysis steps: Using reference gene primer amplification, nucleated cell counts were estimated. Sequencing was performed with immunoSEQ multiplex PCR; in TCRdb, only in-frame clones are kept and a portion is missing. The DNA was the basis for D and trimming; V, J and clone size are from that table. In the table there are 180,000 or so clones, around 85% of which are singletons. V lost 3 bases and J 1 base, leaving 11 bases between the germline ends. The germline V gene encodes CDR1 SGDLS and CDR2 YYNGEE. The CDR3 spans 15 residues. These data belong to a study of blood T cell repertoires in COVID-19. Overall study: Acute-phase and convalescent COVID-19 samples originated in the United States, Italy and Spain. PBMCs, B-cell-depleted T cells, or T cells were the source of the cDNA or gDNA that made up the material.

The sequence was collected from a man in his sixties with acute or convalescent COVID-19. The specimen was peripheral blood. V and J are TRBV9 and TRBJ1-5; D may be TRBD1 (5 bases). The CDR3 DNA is TGTGCCAGCAGCGCCGACAGCGCCAGCAATCAGCCCCAGCATTTT. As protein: CASSADSASNQPQHF.